One sample yielded the 8 T cell receptor beta chains listed below, sequenced in a study of cytomegalovirus exposure and HLA in healthy donors. A multiplex PCR was run with 60 Vbeta primers and 13 Jbeta primers. The repertoire was sequenced with immunoSEQ multiplex PCR; TCRdb's copy has only in-frame clones and lacks some. The sample includes approximately 130,000 clones, 65% to 85% seen only once; the top ten take approximately 1%. Input material: PBMCs. These receptors originate from a boy between 5 and 17 years old in good health and CMV-seronegative.

The chain carries TRBV27 and TRBJ1-3, with D uncertain. Germline V lookup: CDR1 MNHEY, CDR2 SMNVEV (reference sequence). Between the trimmed V and J ends, which lost 1 base and 4 bases, there was a span of 11 bases. This CDR3 is 15 amino acids long. The CDR3 is CASSLFFREGNTIYF. Here the CDR3 DNA reads TGTGCCAGCAGTTTATTTTTTCGGGAGGGAAACACCATATATTTT.

The genes are TRBV29-1 and TRBJ2-7, with D uncertain. CDR3 length: 15 residues. Germline V gene data show CDR1 as SQVTM and CDR2 as ANQGSEA. The V end lost 3 bases, the J end lost 6 bases, and 21 bases lay between the germline ends. The CDR3 sequence: CSVDRPGFRPSEQYF. In DNA, the CDR3 is TGCAGCGTTGATCGGCCAGGCTTTCGTCCGAGCGAGCAGTACTTC.

The genes are TRBV29-1 and TRBJ1-5, with 10 positions matching TRBD1. This CDR3 comprises 16 residues. In germline, CDR1 is SQVTM, CDR2 ANQGSEA. V shed 6 bases, J shed 4 bases, and the junction held 12 bases outside the gene matches. The CDR3 spells CSVGGLGTGENQPQHF. The CDR3 nucleotides are TGCAGCGTGGGCGGATTGGGGACAGGGGAAAATCAGCCCCAGCATTTT.

This clone was counted a few times. The rearrangement uses TRBV5-6 and TRBJ2-5, with 7 bases aligning to TRBD1. With 3 bases clipped from V and 12 bases from J, the junction kept 5 bases outside the gene matches. Germline V CDR1 and CDR2: SGHDT, YYEEEE. This CDR3 region has 11 residues. The CDR3 bases are TGTGCCAGCAGCTACCAGGGGGAGAAGTACTTC. Residues: CASSYQGEKYF.

This clone was counted only a few times. J is TRBJ2-1 and V is TRBV6-5, with TRBD1 matching over 9 bases. This CDR3 is built from 15 residues. Germline CDR1 is MNHEY and CDR2 is SVGAGI. V gave up 6 bases and J gave up 3 bases; unmatched junction bases: 6. CDR3 DNA sequence: TGTGCCAGCAGAACCGGGACAGGGAACTACAATGAGCAGTTCTTC. Its protein product is CASRTGTGNYNEQFF.

In its sample, this clone was seen a few times. The genes are TRBV25-1 and TRBJ2-1; D may be TRBD2 (7 bases). This CDR3 is built from 15 residues. The germline V gene encodes CDR1 MGHDK and CDR2 SYGVNS. Trimming removed 1 base at V and 9 bases at J, with 16 bases between. CDR3 DNA sequence: TGTGCCAGCAGTGAATGGGGCGGAGGGGGGGGTGAGCAGTTCTTC. Translating it yields CASSEWGGGGGEQFF.

This clone showed up just a few times. V and J are TRBV7-9 and TRBJ2-1, with D maybe TRBD2 (6 bases). Germline V lookup: CDR1 SEHNR, CDR2 FQNEAQ (reference sequence). This CDR3 comprises 13 residues. The germline V and J ends were trimmed by 5 bases and 5 bases, with 10 bases remaining between them. The CDR3 loop reads CASSRGGDNEQFF. The CDR3 DNA reads as TGTGCCAGCAGCAGAGGAGGGGACAATGAGCAGTTCTTC.

The rearrangement links TRBV16 to TRBJ1-5; D not certain. The V end lost 0 bases, the J end lost 2 bases, and 5 bases lay between the germline ends. This CDR3 spans 14 amino acids. The germline V gene has CDR1 KGHSY and CDR2 FQNENV. The DNA for the CDR3 is TGTGCCAGCAGCCAATCGGGCCGCAATCAGCCCCAGCATTTT. Translation gives CASSQSGRNQPQHF.